Listed below are T cell receptor beta chains from one sample, sequenced in a study of STAT5B mutations in CD4+ large granular lymphocyte leukemia. Here immunoSEQ multiplex PCR was the method, and the copy in TCRdb shows in-frame clones only, minus some. The profile covers roughly 35,000 clones, with about 70% appearing a single time and under 2% taken by the ten largest. The sequenced sample was CD4+ T cells from blood buffy coats. The receptor source for this set is a human donor in good health. Both conserved end residues are part of each CDR3. Each record gives: clone size, D gene, V gene, J gene, CDR3 protein, CDR3 DNA. A D gene is named only where the DNA matches it firmly. Clone size is shown for a subset of rows, as once, few, many or a class of expanded clone.

clone size: once; D gene: .; V gene: TRBV5-1; J gene: TRBJ1-5; CDR3 protein: CASSLGGEGNQPQHF; CDR3 DNA: TGCGCCAGCAGCTTGGGAGGGGAAGGGAATCAGCCCCAGCATTTT
clone size: .; D gene: TRBD1; V gene: TRBV27; J gene: TRBJ1-5; CDR3 protein: CASRGTGGGQPQHF; CDR3 DNA: TGTGCCAGCAGGGGGACAGGGGGCGGTCAGCCCCAGCATTTT
clone size: .; D gene: .; V gene: TRBV7-6; J gene: TRBJ2-6; CDR3 protein: CASSLGHASGANVLTF; CDR3 DNA: TGTGCCAGCAGCTTGGGGCACGCCTCTGGGGCCAACGTCCTGACTTTC
clone size: once; D gene: TRBD1; V gene: TRBV7-9; J gene: TRBJ1-2; CDR3 protein: CASTGQGSVGGYTF; CDR3 DNA: TGTGCCAGCACCGGACAGGGGTCGGTCGGTGGCTACACCTTC
clone size: once; D gene: TRBD2; V gene: TRBV19; J gene: TRBJ2-1; CDR3 protein: CASSIPSGGHNEQFF; CDR3 DNA: TGTGCCAGTAGTATCCCTAGCGGGGGACACAATGAGCAGTTCTTC
clone size: .; D gene: .; V gene: TRBV20-1; J gene: TRBJ2-7; CDR3 protein: CSAKDAYEQYF; CDR3 DNA: TGCAGTGCAAAGGACGCTTACGAGCAGTACTTC
clone size: .; D gene: .; V gene: TRBV19; J gene: TRBJ2-7; CDR3 protein: CASSVRDGADEQYF; CDR3 DNA: TGTGCCAGTAGTGTCCGGGACGGGGCCGACGAGCAGTACTTC
clone size: .; D gene: .; V gene: TRBV2; J gene: TRBJ2-2; CDR3 protein: CASSHGEFTGELFF; CDR3 DNA: TGTGCCAGCAGCCACGGGGAGTTCACCGGGGAGCTGTTTTTT
clone size: .; D gene: .; V gene: TRBV27; J gene: TRBJ2-7; CDR3 protein: CASSGRTESSYEQYF; CDR3 DNA: TGTGCCAGCAGTGGCCGGACGGAAAGCTCCTACGAGCAGTACTTC
clone size: .; D gene: .; V gene: TRBV11-2; J gene: TRBJ2-3; CDR3 protein: CASSFRLGTDTQYF; CDR3 DNA: TGTGCCAGCAGCTTCCGACTAGGGACAGATACGCAGTATTTT
clone size: .; D gene: TRBD2; V gene: TRBV10-3; J gene: TRBJ2-5; CDR3 protein: CAISKGLAGQETQYF; CDR3 DNA: TGTGCCATCAGCAAGGGACTAGCGGGTCAAGAGACCCAGTACTTC
clone size: .; D gene: .; V gene: TRBV5-6; J gene: TRBJ1-3; CDR3 protein: CASSFFGQSAGNTIYF; CDR3 DNA: TGTGCCAGCAGCTTCTTTGGACAGTCCGCTGGAAACACCATATATTTT
clone size: .; D gene: .; V gene: TRBV20-1; J gene: TRBJ1-2; CDR3 protein: CSAARGGYTF; CDR3 DNA: TGCAGTGCTGCCCGGGGGGGCTACACCTTC
clone size: .; D gene: .; V gene: TRBV11-2; J gene: TRBJ1-2; CDR3 protein: CASSLQQGGGYTF; CDR3 DNA: TGTGCCAGCAGCTTGCAGCAGGGTGGTGGCTACACCTTC
clone size: .; D gene: .; V gene: TRBV7-2; J gene: TRBJ2-1; CDR3 protein: CASSLAPGAYNEQFF; CDR3 DNA: TGTGCCAGCAGCTTAGCGCCAGGGGCATACAATGAGCAGTTCTTC
clone size: .; D gene: .; V gene: TRBV18; J gene: TRBJ1-3; CDR3 protein: CASSPGGPGNTIYF; CDR3 DNA: TGTGCCAGCTCACCGGGGGGGCCTGGAAACACCATATATTTT
clone size: .; D gene: .; V gene: TRBV7-2; J gene: TRBJ2-1; CDR3 protein: CASSLGLREQFF; CDR3 DNA: TGTGCCAGCAGCTTAGGGCTCCGCGAGCAGTTCTTC
clone size: .; D gene: TRBD1; V gene: TRBV18; J gene: TRBJ2-7; CDR3 protein: CASSQPGQGDYEQYF; CDR3 DNA: TGTGCCAGCTCACAACCAGGACAGGGCGACTACGAGCAGTACTTC
clone size: .; D gene: TRBD1; V gene: TRBV25-1; J gene: TRBJ2-1; CDR3 protein: CASSETGRGRGNEQFF; CDR3 DNA: TGTGCCAGCAGTGAGACCGGCAGGGGGCGCGGCAATGAGCAGTTCTTC
clone size: .; D gene: .; V gene: TRBV6-5; J gene: TRBJ2-3; CDR3 protein: CASRRLVFVADTQYF; CDR3 DNA: TGTGCCAGCAGGAGACTAGTCTTCGTAGCAGATACGCAGTATTTT
clone size: .; D gene: TRBD2; V gene: TRBV7-8; J gene: TRBJ2-1; CDR3 protein: CASSYRTSGGSTLF; CDR3 DNA: TGTGCCAGCAGCTATCGGACTAGCGGGGGGTCTACTCTCTTC